The entry below describes one TCR beta chain. Primers: 60 Vbeta forward and 13 Jbeta reverse. The data were produced by immunoSEQ multiplex PCR, yet TCRdb's version contains in-frame clones alone and is incomplete. The table includes roughly 120,000 clones, 76% detected once. This sample is part of a study of cytomegalovirus exposure and HLA in healthy donors. Study in general: Unique TCR beta sequences numbering approximately 100 million came from 190 million or so T cells in an earlier analysis. Unique TCRs from HLA-typed donors, 80 million to 90 million of them, were held in an early data release.

Germline V gives CDR1 SGHNT, CDR2 YYREEE (reference sequence). Trimming cost V 4 bases and J 4 bases, with 14 bases left between them. CDR3 size: 14 residues. The clonotype comes from a man aged 25 to 40 in good health and CMV-seropositive. The specimen sequenced was PBMCs. The V gene is TRBV5-4, the J gene TRBJ1-1; maybe TRBD1 (6 bases). The CDR3 loop is CASSTEQGPTEAFF. DNA for the CDR3: TGTGCCAGCAGCACCGAACAGGGTCCCACTGAAGCTTTCTTT.